The source of this T cell receptor beta chain is a study of blood T cell repertoires in COVID-19. With V trimmed by 4 bases and J by 8 bases, 11 bases remained unmatched. The CDR3 spans 15 residues. Germline V gives CDR1 SGHTA, CDR2 FQGNSA. The assay was immunoSEQ multiplex PCR, and TCRdb's table has in-frame clones only and misses some. The sample lists 50,000 or so clones; roughly 83% were seen once. Sequencing was done on a sample of peripheral blood. The chain combines TRBV7-2 with TRBJ2-3; TRBD2 matches at 8 bases. The sequence was collected from a man between 65 and 79 years old with acute or convalescent COVID-19. The CDR3 DNA follows: TGTGCCAGCAGCTCGCCGGGACTAGAGGTCGGTACGCAGTATTTT. This encodes CASSSPGLEVGTQYF. Full variable domain (missing parts from reference TRBV7-2 and TRBJ2-3): GAGVSQSPSNKVTEKGKDVELRCDPISGHTALYWYRQSLGQGLEFLIYFQGNSAPDKSGLPSDRFSAERTGGSVSTLTIQRTQQEDSAVYLCASSSPGLEVGTQYFGPGTRLTVL.